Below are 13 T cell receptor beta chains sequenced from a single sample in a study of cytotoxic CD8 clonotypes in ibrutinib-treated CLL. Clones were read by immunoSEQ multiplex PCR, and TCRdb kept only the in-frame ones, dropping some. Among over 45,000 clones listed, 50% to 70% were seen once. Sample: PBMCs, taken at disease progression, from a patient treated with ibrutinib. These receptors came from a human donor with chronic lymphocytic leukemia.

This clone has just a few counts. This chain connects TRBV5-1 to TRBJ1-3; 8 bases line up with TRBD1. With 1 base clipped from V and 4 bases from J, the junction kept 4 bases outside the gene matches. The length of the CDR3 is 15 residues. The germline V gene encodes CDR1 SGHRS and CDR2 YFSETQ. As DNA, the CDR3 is TGCGCCAGCAGCTTGAGGACAGGGTACGGAAACACCATATATTTT. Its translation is CASSLRTGYGNTIYF. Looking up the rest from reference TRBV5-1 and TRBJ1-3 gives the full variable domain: KAGVTQTPRYLIKTRGQQVTLSCSPISGHRSVSWYQQTPGQGLQFLFEYFSETQRNKGNFPGRFSGRQFSNSRSEMNVSTLELGDSALYLCASSLRTGYGNTIYFGEGSWLTVV.

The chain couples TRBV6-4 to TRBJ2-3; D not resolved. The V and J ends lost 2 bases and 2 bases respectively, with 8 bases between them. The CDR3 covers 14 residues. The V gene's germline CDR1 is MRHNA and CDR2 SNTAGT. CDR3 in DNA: TGTGCCAGCAGTGACGGGCAGATCACAGATACGCAGTATTTT. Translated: CASSDGQITDTQYF.

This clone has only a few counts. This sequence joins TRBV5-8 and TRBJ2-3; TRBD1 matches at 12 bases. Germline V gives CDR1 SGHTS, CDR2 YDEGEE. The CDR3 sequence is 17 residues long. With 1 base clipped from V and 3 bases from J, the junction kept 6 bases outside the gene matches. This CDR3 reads CASSLRGQGAVTDTQYF. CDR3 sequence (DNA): TGTGCCAGCAGCTTGAGGGGACAGGGGGCGGTGACAGATACGCAGTATTTT.

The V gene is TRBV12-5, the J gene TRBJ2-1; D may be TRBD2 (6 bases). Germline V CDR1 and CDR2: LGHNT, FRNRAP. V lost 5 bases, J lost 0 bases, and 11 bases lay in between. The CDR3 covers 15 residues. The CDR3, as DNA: TGTGCTAGTGGTCACGGGGGAATCTCCTACAATGAGCAGTTCTTC. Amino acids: CASGHGGISYNEQFF.

The CDR3 here is CAISFGTGGTYEQYF. The CDR3 DNA is TGTGCCATCAGCTTCGGGACAGGGGGTACTTACGAGCAGTACTTC. V and J are TRBV10-3 and TRBJ2-7; 11 nucleotides align to TRBD1. V lost 6 bases, J lost 4 bases, and 8 bases stayed unmatched. The CDR3 runs to 15 residues. Germline V gene lookup returns CDR1 ENHRY and CDR2 SYGVKD.

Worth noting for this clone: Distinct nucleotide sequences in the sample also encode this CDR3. The CDR3 region has the DNA TGTGCCAGCAGTGAACGGGGGCCCTCCTACGAGCAGTACTTC. Translated, it gives CASSERGPSYEQYF. The V call is TRBV6-1, the J call TRBJ2-7; D might be TRBD1 or TRBD2, each matching 6 bases. Trimming shortened V by 2 bases and J by 0 bases, and 8 bases separated the two germline ends. CDR1 MNHNS and CDR2 SASEGT come from the germline V gene. The CDR3 covers 14 residues.

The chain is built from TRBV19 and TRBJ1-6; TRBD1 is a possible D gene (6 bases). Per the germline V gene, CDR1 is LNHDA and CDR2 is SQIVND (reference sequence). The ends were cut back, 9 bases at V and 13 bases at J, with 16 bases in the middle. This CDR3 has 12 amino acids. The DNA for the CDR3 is TGTGCCAGCGCGGGACACCTCACTCCCCTCCACTTT. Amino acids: CASAGHLTPLHF.

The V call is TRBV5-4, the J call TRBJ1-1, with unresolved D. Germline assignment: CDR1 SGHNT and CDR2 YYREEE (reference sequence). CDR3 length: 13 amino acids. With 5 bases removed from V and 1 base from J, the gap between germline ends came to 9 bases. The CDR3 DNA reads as TGTGCCAGCAGGTTAGGCAGGAACACTGAAGCTTTCTTT. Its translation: CASRLGRNTEAFF.

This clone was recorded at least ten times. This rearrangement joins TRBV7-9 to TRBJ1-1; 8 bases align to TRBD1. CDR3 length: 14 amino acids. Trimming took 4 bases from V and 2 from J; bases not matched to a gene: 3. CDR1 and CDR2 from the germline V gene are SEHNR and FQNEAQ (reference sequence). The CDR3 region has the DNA TGTGCCAGCAGCTCGACAGGGGTAAACACTGAAGCTTTCTTT. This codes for CASSSTGVNTEAFF. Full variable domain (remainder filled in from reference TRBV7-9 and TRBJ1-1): DTGVSQNPRHKITKRGQNVTFRCDPISEHNRLYWYRQTLGQGPEFLTYFQNEAQLEKSRLLSDRFSAERPKGSFSTLEIQRTEQGDSAMYLCASSSTGVNTEAFFGQGTRLTVV.

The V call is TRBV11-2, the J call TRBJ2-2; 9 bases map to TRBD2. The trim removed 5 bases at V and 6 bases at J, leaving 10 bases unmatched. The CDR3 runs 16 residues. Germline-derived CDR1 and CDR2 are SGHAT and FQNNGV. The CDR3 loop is CASSGAGGPRAGELFF. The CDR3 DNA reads TGTGCCAGCAGCGGGGCGGGAGGGCCGAGGGCCGGGGAGCTGTTTTTT.

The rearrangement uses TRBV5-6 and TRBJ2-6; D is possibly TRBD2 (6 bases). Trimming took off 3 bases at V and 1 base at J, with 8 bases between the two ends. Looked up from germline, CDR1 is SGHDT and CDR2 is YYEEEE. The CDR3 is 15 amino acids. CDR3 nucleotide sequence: TGTGCCAGCAGCTGGAGGGTTTCTGGGGCCAACGTCCTGACTTTC. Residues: CASSWRVSGANVLTF.

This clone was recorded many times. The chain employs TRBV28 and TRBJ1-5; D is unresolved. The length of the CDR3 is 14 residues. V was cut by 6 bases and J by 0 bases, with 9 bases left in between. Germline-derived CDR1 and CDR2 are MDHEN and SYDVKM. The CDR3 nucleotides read TGTGCCAGCAGGTCAGATTATAGCAATCAGCCCCAGCATTTT. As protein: CASRSDYSNQPQHF. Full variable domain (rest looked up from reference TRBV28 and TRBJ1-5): DVKVTQSSRYLVKRTGEKVFLECVQDMDHENMFWYRQDPGLGLRLIYFSYDVKMKEKGDIPEGYSVSREKKERFSLILESASTNQTSMYLCASRSDYSNQPQHFGDGTRLSIL.

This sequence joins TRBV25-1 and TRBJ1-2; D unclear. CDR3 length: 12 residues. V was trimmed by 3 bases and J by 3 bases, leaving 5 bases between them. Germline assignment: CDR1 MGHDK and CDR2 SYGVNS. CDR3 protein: CASSDLDYGYTF. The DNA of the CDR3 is TGTGCCAGCAGTGATCTCGACTATGGCTACACCTTC.